What follows are 6 T cell receptor beta chains derived from one specimen sequenced in a study of blood T cell repertoires in COVID-19. The table came from immunoSEQ multiplex PCR; TCRdb's copy has only in-frame clones and leaves some out. The data contain about 46,000 clones, around 86% of them singletons. The specimen was peripheral blood. The receptors were sampled from a human donor in a cohort sampled during active COVID-19.

CDR3 residues: CASSPQDRAYEQYF. CDR3 nucleotides: TGTGCCAGCTCACCACAGGACAGGGCCTACGAGCAGTACTTC. The V and J genes are TRBV18 and TRBJ2-7, with 8 bases identical to TRBD1. CDR1 is KGHSH, CDR2 LQKENI, per germline. The CDR3 has 14 amino acids. J lost 2 bases, V lost 1 base, and 1 base had no gene match.

The chain is built from TRBV2 and TRBJ2-7; 8 bases map to TRBD1. From germline, CDR1 is SNHLY and CDR2 FYNNEI. V lost 2 bases to trimming and J lost 2 bases; unmatched junction nucleotides: 8. This CDR3 is built from 16 residues. This CDR3 reads CASSEFRTGLAYEQYF. CDR3 DNA: TGTGCCAGCAGTGAATTTAGGACAGGGCTGGCCTACGAGCAGTACTTC.

This clone has more than one count but fewer than ten. This chain links TRBV20-1 with TRBJ2-7, with 10 bases that match TRBD2. The junction had 8 bases not matched to a gene; V was cut back by 3 bases and J by 3 bases. Germline assignment: CDR1 DFQATT and CDR2 SNEGSKA (reference sequence). CDR3 length: 15 residues. Here the CDR3 reads CSASSSGSFIYEQYF. CDR3 DNA sequence: TGCAGTGCTAGTTCTAGCGGGAGTTTTATCTACGAGCAGTACTTC.

This clone was seen once. This chain connects TRBV28 to TRBJ2-2; 7 nucleotides align to TRBD1. J gave up 8 bases and V 6 bases, and 9 bases lay outside the gene matches. The CDR3 runs 14 residues. From germline, CDR1 is MDHEN and CDR2 SYDVKM. CDR3 sequence: CASSPGQQGGELFF. CDR3 DNA sequence: TGTGCCAGCAGCCCGGGACAGCAAGGGGGGGAGCTGTTTTTT.

The genes are TRBV29-1 and TRBJ2-4; D is unresolved. The length of the CDR3 is 14 residues. Germline-derived CDR1 and CDR2 are SQVTM and ANQGSEA. The V end lost 2 bases, the J end lost 0 bases, and 8 bases lay between the germline ends. This CDR3 reads CSVESRLAKNIQYF. The CDR3 DNA follows: TGCAGCGTTGAATCCAGACTAGCCAAAAACATTCAGTACTTC. The complete variable domain, with remaining parts taken from reference TRBV29-1 and TRBJ2-4, reads SAVISQKPSRDICQRGTSLTIQCQVDSQVTMMFWYRQQPGQSLTLIATANQGSEATYESGFVIDKFPISRPNLTFSTLTVSNMSPEDSSIYLCSVESRLAKNIQYFGAGTRLSVL.

The chain combines TRBV5-4 with TRBJ1-2, with D perhaps TRBD1 (5 bases). Germline loops: CDR1 SGHNT, CDR2 YYREEE (reference sequence). V lost 3 bases to trimming and J lost 8 bases, with 20 bases between them. This CDR3 has 15 residues. Here the CDR3 reads CASSSTGTGVGGYTF. Written as DNA, the CDR3 is TGTGCCAGCAGCTCCACCGGGACTGGGGTGGGGGGCTACACCTTC.